The subject of this entry is one T cell receptor (beta chain). Its antigen is still unknown. These data belong to a study of graft-versus-host responses after intestinal transplantation. At the level of the study: Recipients uniformly received anti-thymocyte globulin induction, followed by tacrolimus and steroids for roughly 3 years.

The repertoire was sequenced with immunoSEQ multiplex PCR; TCRdb's copy has only in-frame clones and lacks some. The sample contains more than 65,000 clones, roughly 91% of which appear only once. V dropped 0 bases and J dropped 7 bases, with 9 bases sitting between them. Germline CDR1 reads SGHTA; CDR2 reads FQGTGA. CDR3 length: 13 amino acids. Study-wide findings and caveats: Peak circulating GvH clone levels were associated with early post-transplant HvG declines.

Material: unstimulated CD8+ T cells sorted from spleen or lymph node cells, obtained before intestinal transplant. The rearrangement links TRBV7-3 to TRBJ2-5; possibly TRBD2 for D (6 bases). This sequence was found in a human donor who received an intestinal transplant. CDR3 sequence reads: CASSLTGGGTQYF. CDR3 coding DNA: TGTGCCAGCAGCTTAACCGGGGGAGGGACCCAGTACTTC.